This T cell receptor beta chain was documented in a study of blood T cell repertoires in COVID-19. Study details: Whether acute or convalescent, the COVID-19 samples came from the United States, Italy and Spain.

Clinical history as reported by participants underpinned cohort assignment. The CDR3 sequence is 11 residues long. Germline V gene lookup returns CDR1 MDHEN and CDR2 SYDVKM. V was trimmed by 6 bases and J by 4 bases, leaving 6 bases between them. TCRdb keeps only in-frame clones here, not all; method: immunoSEQ multiplex PCR. The repertoire holds a few hundred thousand clones, with about 90% as singletons. A note on this clone: The same CDR3 is also encoded by other DNA sequences in this sample.

The source material was PBMCs or T cells enriched from blood (not recorded which). This receptor was identified in a woman in her late teens or twenties with acute COVID-19. The chain carries TRBV28 and TRBJ1-2, with unresolved D. In nucleotides, the CDR3 is TGTGCCAGCAGCCTGAGCTATGGCTACACCTTC. Translated, it gives CASSLSYGYTF.